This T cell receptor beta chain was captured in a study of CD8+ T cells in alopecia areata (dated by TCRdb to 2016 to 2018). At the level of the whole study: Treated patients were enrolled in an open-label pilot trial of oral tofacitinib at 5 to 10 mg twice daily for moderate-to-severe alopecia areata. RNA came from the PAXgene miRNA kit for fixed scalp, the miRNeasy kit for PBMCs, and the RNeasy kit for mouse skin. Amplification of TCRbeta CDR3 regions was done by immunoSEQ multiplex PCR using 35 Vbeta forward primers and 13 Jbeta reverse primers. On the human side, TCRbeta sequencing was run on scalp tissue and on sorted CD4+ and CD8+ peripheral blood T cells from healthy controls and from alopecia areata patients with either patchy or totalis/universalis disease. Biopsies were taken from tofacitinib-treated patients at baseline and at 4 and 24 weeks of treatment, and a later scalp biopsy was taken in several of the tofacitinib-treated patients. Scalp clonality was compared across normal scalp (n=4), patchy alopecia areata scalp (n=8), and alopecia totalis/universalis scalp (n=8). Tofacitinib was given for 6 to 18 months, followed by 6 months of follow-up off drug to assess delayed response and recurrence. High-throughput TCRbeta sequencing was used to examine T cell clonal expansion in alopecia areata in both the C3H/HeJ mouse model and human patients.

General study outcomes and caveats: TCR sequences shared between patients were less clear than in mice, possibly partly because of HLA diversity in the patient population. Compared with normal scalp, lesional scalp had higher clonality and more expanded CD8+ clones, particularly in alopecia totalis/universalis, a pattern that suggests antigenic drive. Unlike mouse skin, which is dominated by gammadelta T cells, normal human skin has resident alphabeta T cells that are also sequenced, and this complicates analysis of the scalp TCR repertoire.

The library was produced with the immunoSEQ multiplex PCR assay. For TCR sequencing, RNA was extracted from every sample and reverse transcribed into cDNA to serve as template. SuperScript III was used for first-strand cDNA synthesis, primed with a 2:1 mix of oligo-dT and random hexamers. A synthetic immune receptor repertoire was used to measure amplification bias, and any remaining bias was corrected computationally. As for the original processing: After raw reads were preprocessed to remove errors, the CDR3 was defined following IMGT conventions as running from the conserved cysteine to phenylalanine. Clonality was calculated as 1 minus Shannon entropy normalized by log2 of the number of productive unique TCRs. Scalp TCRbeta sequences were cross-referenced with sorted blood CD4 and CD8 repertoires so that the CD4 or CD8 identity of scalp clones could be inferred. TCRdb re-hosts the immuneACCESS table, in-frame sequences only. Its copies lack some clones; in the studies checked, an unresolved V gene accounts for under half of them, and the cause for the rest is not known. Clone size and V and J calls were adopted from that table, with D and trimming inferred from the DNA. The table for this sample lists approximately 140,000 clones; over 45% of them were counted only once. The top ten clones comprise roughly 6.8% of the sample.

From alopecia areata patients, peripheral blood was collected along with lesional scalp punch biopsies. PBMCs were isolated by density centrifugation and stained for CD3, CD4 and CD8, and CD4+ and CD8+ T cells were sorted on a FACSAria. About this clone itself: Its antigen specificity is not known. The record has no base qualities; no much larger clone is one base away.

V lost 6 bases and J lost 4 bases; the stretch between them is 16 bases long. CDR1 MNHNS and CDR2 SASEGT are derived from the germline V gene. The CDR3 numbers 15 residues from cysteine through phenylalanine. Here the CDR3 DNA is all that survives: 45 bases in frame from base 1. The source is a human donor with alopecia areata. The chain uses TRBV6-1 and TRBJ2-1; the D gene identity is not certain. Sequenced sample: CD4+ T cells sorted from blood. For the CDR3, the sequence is CASRELGQLYNEQFF. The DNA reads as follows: TGTGCCAGCAGGGAGCTTGGGCAGCTATACAATGAGCAGTTCTTC.